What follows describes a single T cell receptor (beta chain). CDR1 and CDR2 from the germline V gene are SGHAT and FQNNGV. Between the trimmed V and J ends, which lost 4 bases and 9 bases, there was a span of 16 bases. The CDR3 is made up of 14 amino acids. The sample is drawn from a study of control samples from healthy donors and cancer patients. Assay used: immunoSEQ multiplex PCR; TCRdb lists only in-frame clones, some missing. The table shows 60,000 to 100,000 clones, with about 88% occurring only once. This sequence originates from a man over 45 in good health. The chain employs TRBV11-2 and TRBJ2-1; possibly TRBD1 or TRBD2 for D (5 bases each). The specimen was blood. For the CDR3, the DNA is TGTGCCAGCAGCTCGGCCAGGGTAGAGGGTGAGCAGTTCTTC. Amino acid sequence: CASSSARVEGEQFF. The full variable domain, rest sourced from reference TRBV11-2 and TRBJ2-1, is EAGVAQSPRYKIIEKRQSVAFWCNPISGHATLYWYQQILGQGPKLLIQFQNNGVVDDSQLPKDRFSAERLKGVDSTLKIQPAKLEDSAVYLCASSSARVEGEQFFGPGTRLTVL.